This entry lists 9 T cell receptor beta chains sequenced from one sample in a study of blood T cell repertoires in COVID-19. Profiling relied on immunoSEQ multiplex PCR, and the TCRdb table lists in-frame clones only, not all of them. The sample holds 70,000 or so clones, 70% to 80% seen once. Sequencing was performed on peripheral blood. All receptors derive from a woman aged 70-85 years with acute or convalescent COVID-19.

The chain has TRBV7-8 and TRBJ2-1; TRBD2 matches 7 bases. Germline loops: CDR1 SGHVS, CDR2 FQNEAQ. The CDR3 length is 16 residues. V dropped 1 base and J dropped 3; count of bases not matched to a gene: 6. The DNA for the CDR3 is TGTGCCAGCAGCTTAGAGGGCGGGAGAAGCTACAATGAGCAGTTCTTC. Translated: CASSLEGGRSYNEQFF. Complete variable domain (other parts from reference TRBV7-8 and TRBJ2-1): GAGVSQSPRYKVAKRGQDVALRCDPISGHVSLFWYQQALGQGPEFLTYFQNEAQLDKSGLPSDRFFAERPEGSVSTLKIQRTQQEDSAVYLCASSLEGGRSYNEQFFGPGTRLTVL.

The DNA for the CDR3 is TGTGCCTCGGGATACACAGATACGCAGTATTTT. This gives the protein CASGYTDTQYF. The chain joins TRBV11-2 to TRBJ2-3, with D possibly being TRBD2 (5 bases). The CDR3 has 11 amino acids. From germline, CDR1 is SGHAT and CDR2 FQNNGV. V was shortened by 11 bases and J by 2 bases, with 8 bases between the two germline ends.

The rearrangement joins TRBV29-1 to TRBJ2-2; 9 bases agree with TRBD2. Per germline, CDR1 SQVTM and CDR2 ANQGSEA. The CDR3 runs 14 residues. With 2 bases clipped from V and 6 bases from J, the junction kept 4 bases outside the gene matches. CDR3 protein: CSVEKLAGAGELFF. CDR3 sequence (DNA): TGCAGCGTTGAAAAACTAGCGGGTGCCGGGGAGCTGTTTTTT.

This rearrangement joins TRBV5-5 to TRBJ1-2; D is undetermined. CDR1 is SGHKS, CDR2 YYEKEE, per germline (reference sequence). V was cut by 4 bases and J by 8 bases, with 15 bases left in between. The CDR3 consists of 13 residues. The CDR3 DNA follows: TGTGCCAGCAGCCCGCGGGCAATGGGCGGCTACACCTTC. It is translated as CASSPRAMGGYTF.

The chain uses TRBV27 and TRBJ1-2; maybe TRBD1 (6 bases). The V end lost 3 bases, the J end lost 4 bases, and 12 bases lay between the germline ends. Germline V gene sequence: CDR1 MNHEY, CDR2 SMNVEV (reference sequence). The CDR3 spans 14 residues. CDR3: CASSFSARGYGYTF. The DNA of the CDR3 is TGTGCCAGCAGTTTCTCCGCCAGGGGCTATGGCTACACCTTC.

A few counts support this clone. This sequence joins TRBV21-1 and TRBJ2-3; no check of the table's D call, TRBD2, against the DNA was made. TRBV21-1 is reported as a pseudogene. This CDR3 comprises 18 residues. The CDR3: CASSGTVTSGFRTDTQYF. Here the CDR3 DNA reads TGTGCCAGCAGCGGCACAGTGACTAGCGGGTTCCGCACAGATACGCAGTATTTT.

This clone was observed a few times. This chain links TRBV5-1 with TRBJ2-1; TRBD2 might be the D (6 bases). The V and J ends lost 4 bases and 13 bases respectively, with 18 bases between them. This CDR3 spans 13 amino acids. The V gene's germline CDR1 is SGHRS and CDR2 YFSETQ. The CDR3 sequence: CASSNPPWDFQFF. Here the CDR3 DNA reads TGCGCCAGCAGCAACCCCCCTTGGGACTTTCAGTTCTTC.

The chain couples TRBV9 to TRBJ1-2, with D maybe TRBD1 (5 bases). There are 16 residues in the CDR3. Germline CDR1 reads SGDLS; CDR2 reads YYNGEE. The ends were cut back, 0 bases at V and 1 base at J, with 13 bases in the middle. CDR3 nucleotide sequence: TGTGCCAGCAGCGTAGAAGTCGACAGCTATAACTATGGCTACACCTTC. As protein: CASSVEVDSYNYGYTF.

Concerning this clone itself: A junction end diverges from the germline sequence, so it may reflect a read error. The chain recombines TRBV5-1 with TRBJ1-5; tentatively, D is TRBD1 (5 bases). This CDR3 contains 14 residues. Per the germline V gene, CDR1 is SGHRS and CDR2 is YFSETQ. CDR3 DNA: TGCGCCCGCAGCGACGGGGGTGGGGGTCAGCCCCAGCATTTT. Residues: CARSDGGGGQPQHF.